The 4 T cell receptor beta chains below all came from one sample that was sequenced in a study of blood T cell repertoires in COVID-19. Sequencing was performed with immunoSEQ multiplex PCR; in TCRdb, only in-frame clones are kept and a portion is missing. The sample consists of about 59,000 clones, approximately 78% of them appearing once. Sequenced sample: peripheral blood. These receptors came from an older man with acute or convalescent COVID-19.

This clone has just a few counts. The chain joins TRBV6-4 to TRBJ1-1; no firm D call. V was pared by 6 bases and J by 2 bases, with 10 bases between. This CDR3 spans 13 amino acids. CDR1 is MRHNA, CDR2 SNTAGT, per germline. The CDR3 DNA follows: TGTGCCAGCAGCCAGAGGGTTAACACTGAAGCTTTCTTT. Its translation is CASSQRVNTEAFF.

The rearrangement uses TRBV10-3 and TRBJ1-2; D call uncertain. The CDR3 contains 12 residues. V shed 4 bases and J shed 5 bases, with 8 bases lying between them. The germline V gene encodes CDR1 ENHRY and CDR2 SYGVKD. The CDR3 here is CAISGQDYGYTF. CDR3 bases: TGTGCCATCAGTGGGCAGGATTATGGCTACACCTTC.

The chain recombines TRBV2 with TRBJ2-3, with TRBD2 matching 14 bases. V shed 2 bases, J shed 4 bases, and the junction held 8 bases outside the gene matches. The CDR3 covers 18 residues. From germline, CDR1 is SNHLY and CDR2 FYNNEI. The CDR3 nucleotides are TGTGCCAGCAGTGAACAGAGGACTAGCGGGAGGAAGGCAGATACGCAGTATTTT. Residues: CASSEQRTSGRKADTQYF.

This sequence joins TRBV6-4 and TRBJ1-1; D ambiguous. From germline, CDR1 is MRHNA and CDR2 SNTAGT. The ends were cut back, 5 bases at V and 6 bases at J, with 13 bases in the middle. This CDR3 comprises 13 residues. CDR3: CASSQEEKSEAFF. CDR3 DNA sequence: TGTGCCAGCAGTCAAGAGGAGAAATCTGAAGCTTTCTTT.